The 20 T cell receptor beta chains below all came from one sample that was sequenced in a study of T cells in Graves' hyperthyroidism and ophthalmopathy. RNA transcripts provided the source from which TCR beta CDR3 regions were amplified. HTBI primers were used for first-round RT-PCR of the TCR CDR3. Each CDR3 protein gets one entry after TCRdb re-called the multiplex PCR reads with MiXCR. Of about 570,000 distinct CDR3 sequences listed, around 15% are singletons. Sequenced input: blood. These receptors were taken from a woman between 40 and 50 years old with Graves' hyperthyroidism.

This clonotype came up a few times. The chain has TRBV30 and TRBJ2-7; D is ambiguous. CDR1 is GTSNPN, CDR2 SVGIG, per germline (reference sequence). This CDR3 region has 13 residues. Trimming removed 2 bases at V and 3 bases at J, with 11 bases between. The CDR3 DNA reads TGTGCCTGGAGTTGGTCCGGACGCTACGAGCAGTACTTC. It encodes CAWSWSGRYEQYF. Complete variable domain (other parts from reference TRBV30 and TRBJ2-7): SQTIHQWPATLVQPVGSPLSLECTVEGTSNPNLYWYRQAAGRGLQLLFYSVGIGQISSEVPQNLSASRPQDRQFILSSKKLLLSDSGFYLCAWSWSGRYEQYFGPGTRLTVT.

The chain uses TRBV5-6 and TRBJ2-2; a weak D match, TRBD2 (5 bases). Trimming cost V 5 bases and J 1 base, with 12 bases left between them. Looked up from germline, CDR1 is SGHDT and CDR2 is YYEEEE. This CDR3 comprises 15 residues. CDR3: CASSRRVGNTGELFF. The CDR3, as DNA: TGTGCCAGCAGTCGGCGGGTGGGGAACACCGGGGAGCTGTTTTTT.

The count of this clonotype is one. Possible read error: a much larger clone is one base away. J is TRBJ2-1 and V is TRBV19; D is ambiguous. With 3 bases removed from V and 0 bases from J, the gap between germline ends came to 6 bases. Looked up from germline, CDR1 is LNHDA and CDR2 is SQIVND (reference sequence). CDR3 length: 14 residues. The CDR3 DNA reads TGTGCCAGTAGTATGGGTAACTCCTACAATGAGCAGTTCTTC. Amino acids: CASSMGNSYNEQFF.

This clonotype was seen at least ten times. The V and J genes are TRBV11-2 and TRBJ2-1; possibly TRBD2 for D (5 bases). The V and J ends lost 2 bases and 4 bases respectively, with 15 bases between them. The CDR3 length is 16 residues. Looked up from germline, CDR1 is SGHAT and CDR2 is FQNNGV. CDR3 loop: CASSLSSGLLYNEQFF. The DNA of the CDR3 is TGTGCCAGCAGCTTATCGAGCGGTCTGCTTTACAATGAGCAGTTCTTC.

This clonotype was observed many times. This chain joins TRBV30 and TRBJ1-6; weak D call: TRBD1 (6 bases). Trimming left V 1 base short and J 14 bases short, with 15 bases between. CDR1 and CDR2 from the germline V gene are GTSNPN and SVGIG (reference sequence). This CDR3 has 13 amino acids. The CDR3 region is CAWSGQGPTALHF. The CDR3 coding sequence is TGTGCCTGGAGTGGGCAGGGGCCCACGGCCCTCCACTTT.

This chain connects TRBV9 to TRBJ2-7; a possible D gene is TRBD2 (7 bases). V was shortened by 1 base and J by 0 bases, with 11 bases between the two germline ends. The CDR3 loop spans 15 amino acids. Per germline, CDR1 SGDLS and CDR2 YYNGEE. The chain's CDR3 is CASSVSGDYSYEQYF. CDR3 nucleotide sequence: TGTGCCAGCAGCGTATCAGGGGACTACTCCTACGAGCAGTACTTC.

This clonotype appeared many times. This chain links TRBV13 with TRBJ2-3; D perhaps matches TRBD2 (5 bases). V gave up 3 bases and J gave up 0 bases, with 13 bases separating them. Germline assignment: CDR1 PRHDT and CDR2 FYEKMQ (reference sequence). CDR3 length: 16 residues. The CDR3 DNA reads TGTGCCAGCAGCTTGAGGGCGGAATATAGCACAGATACGCAGTATTTT. It codes for CASSLRAEYSTDTQYF.

This clonotype occurred a few times. A much more abundant neighbour one base away suggests this may be a read error. The CDR3 sequence: CASSQQGDTEAFF. In nucleotides, the CDR3 is TGTGCCAGCAGCCAACAGGGGGACACTGAAGCTTTCTTT. V gene TRBV3-1 combines with J gene TRBJ1-1; 7 bases fit TRBD1. V gave up 2 bases and J gave up 3 bases; unmatched junction bases: 0. Germline V lookup: CDR1 LGHDT, CDR2 YNNKEL (reference sequence). The length of the CDR3 is 13 residues.

This clonotype was seen ten or more times. The chain carries TRBV24-1 and TRBJ1-2; 11 nucleotides align to TRBD1. Germline lookup yields CDR1 KGHDR and CDR2 SFDVKD. The CDR3 contains 17 residues. V shed 4 bases and J 3 bases; nucleotides not matched to a gene: 9. CDR3 DNA sequence: TGTGCCACCAGTGACCCCGCCGGGACAGGGGGACACTATGGCTACACCTTC. This codes for CATSDPAGTGGHYGYTF.

For this clonotype: The germline gene is not matched at one end of the junction; a read error may be the cause. This rearrangement joins TRBV12-3 or TRBV12-4 to TRBJ2-1, with 11 bases fitting TRBD2. The CDR3 has 16 residues. The CDR3 coding sequence is TGTCCCAGCAGTCCCGATACTAGCGGGAGCTACAATGAGCAGTTCTTC. Translation: CPSSPDTSGSYNEQFF.

This clonotype has a count of ten or more. The chain is built from TRBV2 and TRBJ2-7; a possible D gene is TRBD1 (5 bases). From germline, CDR1 is SNHLY and CDR2 FYNNEI. Deletions cut 7 bases from V and 2 bases from J, with 15 bases between. The CDR3 covers 14 residues. The CDR3 region is CASNQGSLTYEQYF. The CDR3 bases are TGTGCCAGCAACCAGGGTTCCCTAACCTACGAGCAGTACTTC.

The J gene is TRBJ2-5, the V gene TRBV11-2; 10 bases are a match to TRBD2. CDR1 is SGHAT, CDR2 FQNNGV, per germline. V was clipped by 3 bases and J by 0 bases; unmatched bases: 4. This CDR3 has 16 residues. The CDR3: CASSLPSGGYQETQYF. The CDR3 region has the DNA TGTGCCAGCAGCTTGCCTAGCGGGGGTTACCAAGAGACCCAGTACTTC. Based on the CDR3 plus reference TRBV11-2 and TRBJ2-5, the full variable domain is EAGVAQSPRYKIIEKRQSVAFWCNPISGHATLYWYQQILGQGPKLLIQFQNNGVVDDSQLPKDRFSAERLKGVDSTLKIQPAKLEDSAVYLCASSLPSGGYQETQYFGPGTRLLVL.

This clonotype was observed a handful of times. The V and J genes are TRBV5-1 and TRBJ2-7; TRBD1 aligns across 7 bases. V shed 4 bases and J 3 bases; nucleotides not matched to a gene: 10. The CDR3 sequence is 15 residues long. Per germline, CDR1 SGHRS and CDR2 YFSETQ. The DNA of the CDR3 is TGCGCCAGCAGCCTGTTGACAGGGAGCAACTACGAGCAGTACTTC. This encodes CASSLLTGSNYEQYF.

This clonotype was seen many times. This chain joins TRBV2 and TRBJ1-2; no reliable D call. This CDR3 comprises 15 residues. Germline V gives CDR1 SNHLY, CDR2 FYNNEI. Trimming stripped 1 base from V and 4 bases from J, with 13 bases between. CDR3 amino acids: CASSEEAQEGYGYTF. The CDR3 nucleotides read TGTGCCAGCAGTGAAGAGGCCCAGGAGGGCTATGGCTACACCTTC. The whole variable domain, remainder taken from reference TRBV2 and TRBJ1-2, is EPEVTQTPSHQVTQMGQEVILRCVPISNHLYFYWYRQILGQKVEFLVSFYNNEISEKSEIFDDQFSVERPDGSNFTLKIRSTKLEDSAMYFCASSEEAQEGYGYTFGSGTRLTVV.

This clonotype was counted at least ten times. The gene calls are TRBV12-3 or TRBV12-4 and TRBJ2-1, with 10 bases aligning to TRBD2. The V and J ends lost 3 bases and 8 bases, in that order; junction bases with no gene match: 10. The CDR3 length is 16 residues. This CDR3 reads CASSFSGRELGDEQFF. Here the CDR3 DNA reads TGTGCCAGCAGTTTCAGCGGGAGGGAACTGGGGGATGAGCAGTTCTTC.

This clonotype was observed at least ten times. The chain couples TRBV18 to TRBJ1-1, with 12 bases identical to TRBD1. This CDR3 spans 16 amino acids. Trimming at V came to 3 bases and at J to 4 bases, leaving 6 bases not matched to a gene. Germline assignment: CDR1 KGHSH and CDR2 LQKENI. This CDR3 reads CASSPGTGGRGTEAFF. Here the CDR3 DNA reads TGTGCCAGCTCACCGGGGACAGGGGGCAGAGGCACTGAAGCTTTCTTT.

The V gene is TRBV5-1, the J gene TRBJ2-3; 8 bases fit TRBD1. Germline assignment: CDR1 SGHRS and CDR2 YFSETQ. The ends lost 4 bases at V and 6 bases at J; junction bases unmatched: 7. The CDR3 runs 14 residues. In DNA, the CDR3 is TGCGCCAGCAGCCGGAACAGGGGGGAGGATACGCAGTATTTT. This gives the protein CASSRNRGEDTQYF.

The chain recombines TRBV2 with TRBJ1-2; TRBD1 matches at 10 bases. Germline CDR1 and CDR2: SNHLY and FYNNEI. The ends lost 5 bases at V and 7 bases at J; junction bases unmatched: 1. The CDR3 has 12 amino acids. CDR3 bases: TGTGCCAGCAGTCGACAGGGGGCTGGCTACACCTTC. This sequence encodes CASSRQGAGYTF.

A single count supports this clonotype. One junction end does not reproduce the germline sequence, and a read error may be involved. The V gene is TRBV5-1, the J gene TRBJ2-1; 8 positions match TRBD2. Germline assignment: CDR1 SGHRS and CDR2 YFSETQ. CDR3 length equals 16 residues. CDR3 sequence: CASSLVSGIPFNEQFF. The CDR3 nucleotides read TGCGCCAGCAGTTTGGTTAGCGGGATTCCCTTCAATGAGCAGTTCTTC.

The sample holds many counts of this clonotype. This chain joins TRBV20-1 and TRBJ1-2; TRBD1 aligns across 7 bases. V lost 6 bases and J lost 5; bases outside the gene matches: 6. Germline V gives CDR1 DFQATT, CDR2 SNEGSKA (reference sequence). The CDR3 totals 12 residues. DNA for the CDR3: TGCAGTGCCCCAGGGACAGAATATGGCTACACCTTC. Amino acids: CSAPGTEYGYTF.